This entry lists 13 T cell receptor beta chains sequenced from one sample in a study of cytotoxic CD8 clonotypes in ibrutinib-treated CLL. Profiling relied on immunoSEQ multiplex PCR, and the TCRdb table lists in-frame clones only, not all of them. The table includes roughly 42,000 clones, just over 65% detected once. The specimen was PBMCs, collected after 24 months of ibrutinib treatment. Every receptor here comes from a human donor with chronic lymphocytic leukemia.

The chain joins TRBV19 to TRBJ1-5; TRBD1 matches at 10 bases. The V segment lost 11 bases and the J segment 3 bases; nucleotides outside the gene matches: 7. The CDR3 contains 14 residues. CDR1 and CDR2 (germline): LNHDA, SQIVND (reference sequence). As DNA, the CDR3 is TGTGCCTGCCGGGGGACAGGGGACAATCAGCCCCAGCATTTT. It codes for CACRGTGDNQPQHF.

This clone appeared a few times. In nucleotides, the CDR3 is TGCGCCAGCAGCTCTCTGAGCTCTGGGGCCAACGTCCTGACTTTC. As protein: CASSSLSSGANVLTF. This rearrangement joins TRBV5-1 to TRBJ2-6; no clear D gene. Deletions cut 3 bases from V and 0 bases from J, with 7 bases between. Germline loops: CDR1 SGHRS, CDR2 YFSETQ. The CDR3 loop spans 15 amino acids.

The chain uses TRBV6-5 and TRBJ2-3; the D is unclear. V shed 5 bases and J shed 2 bases, with 8 bases lying between them. This CDR3 spans 13 amino acids. The germline CDR1 and CDR2 sequences are MNHEY and SVGAGI. CDR3 in amino acids: CASSLRYTDTQYF. DNA for the CDR3: TGTGCCAGCAGTCTCCGATACACAGATACGCAGTATTTT.

V usage is TRBV5-4 and J usage is TRBJ2-1, with unresolved D. Trimming stripped 0 bases from V and 4 bases from J, with 11 bases between. Looked up from germline, CDR1 is SGHNT and CDR2 is YYREEE (reference sequence). The CDR3 covers 15 residues. CDR3 loop: CASSLALGAYNEQFF. In DNA, the CDR3 is TGTGCCAGCAGCTTGGCCCTGGGCGCATACAATGAGCAGTTCTTC.

This sequence joins TRBV5-8 and TRBJ1-5, with a tentative D call TRBD1 (5 bases). Germline V gene sequence: CDR1 SGHTS, CDR2 YDEGEE. This CDR3 is 15 amino acids long. V was pared by 4 bases and J by 4 bases, with 15 bases between. DNA of the CDR3: TGTGCCAGCAGCCGCTCAGGGTTTGGGAATCAGCCCCAGCATTTT. This encodes CASSRSGFGNQPQHF. Full variable domain (outside the CDR3, taken from reference TRBV5-8 and TRBJ1-5): EAGVTQSPTHLIKTRGQQATLRCSPISGHTSVYWYQQALGLGLQFLLWYDEGEERNRGNFPPRFSGRQFPNYSSELNVNALELEDSALYLCASSRSGFGNQPQHFGDGTRLSIL.

The chain carries TRBV2 and TRBJ2-7; D is tentatively TRBD1 or TRBD2 (5 bases each). Looked up from germline, CDR1 is SNHLY and CDR2 is FYNNEI. The CDR3 has 13 residues. V dropped 11 bases and J dropped 13 bases, with 27 bases sitting between them. For the CDR3, the DNA is TGTGCCGCGTCGTCAAGGGCAGGGATGAGCGGATACTTC. The encoded protein is CAASSRAGMSGYF. Complete variable domain (other parts from reference TRBV2 and TRBJ2-7): EPEVTQTPSHQVTQMGQEVILRCVPISNHLYFYWYRQILGQKVEFLVSFYNNEISEKSEIFDDQFSVERPDGSNFTLKIRSTKLEDSAMYFCAASSRAGMSGYFGPGTRLTVT.

This rearrangement joins TRBV6-1 to TRBJ2-3; D uncertain. Per germline, CDR1 MNHNS and CDR2 SASEGT. The CDR3 loop spans 11 amino acids. V was trimmed by 6 bases and J by 7 bases, leaving 8 bases between them. Here the CDR3 DNA reads TGTGCCAGCAGCCCTGGTAATACGCAGTATTTT. Protein product: CASSPGNTQYF.

V usage is TRBV18 and J usage is TRBJ1-2; D ambiguous. The ends were cut back, 3 bases at V and 4 bases at J, with 15 bases in the middle. In germline, CDR1 is KGHSH, CDR2 LQKENI. This CDR3 has 15 residues. CDR3 loop: CASSPPEPSGYGYTF. The CDR3, as DNA: TGTGCCAGCTCACCTCCGGAACCCTCGGGCTATGGCTACACCTTC.

The chain couples TRBV10-1 to TRBJ1-1, with D unresolved. Germline CDR1 reads WNHNN; CDR2 reads SYGVQD (reference sequence). The CDR3 consists of 15 residues. V dropped 3 bases and J dropped 0 bases, with 11 bases sitting between them. CDR3 in DNA: TGCGCCAGCAGTGACAGCTCCTTCATGAACACTGAAGCTTTCTTT. Its translation is CASSDSSFMNTEAFF.

This chain links TRBV29-1 with TRBJ2-1; 11 positions match TRBD1. The CDR3 is 14 amino acids. Germline CDR1 reads SQVTM; CDR2 reads ANQGSEA. J was trimmed by 9 bases and V by 1 base; bases with no gene match: 5. CDR3 region: CSVEGGQGGTEQFF. CDR3 coding DNA: TGCAGCGTTGAAGGGGGACAGGGGGGTACTGAGCAGTTCTTC.

The gene calls are TRBV9 and TRBJ2-1; 10 bases are shared with TRBD1. V dropped 5 bases and J dropped 2; count of bases not matched to a gene: 4. Germline-derived CDR1 and CDR2 are SGDLS and YYNGEE. There are 15 residues in the CDR3. CDR3 bases: TGTGCCAGCAGTGAGGGACAGGGGCCCTACAATGAGCAGTTCTTC. It specifies CASSEGQGPYNEQFF.

This chain joins TRBV10-3 and TRBJ2-2, with TRBD2 matching 7 bases. This CDR3 spans 15 amino acids. The V segment lost 2 bases and the J segment 8 bases; nucleotides outside the gene matches: 8. Looked up from germline, CDR1 is ENHRY and CDR2 is SYGVKD. The CDR3 bases are TGTGCCATCAGTGAGGGACTAGTTCTAGGTGGGGAGCTGTTTTTT. Translated, it gives CAISEGLVLGGELFF.

The J gene is TRBJ1-2, the V gene TRBV29-1; no clear D. The V end lost 3 bases, the J end lost 7 bases, and 12 bases lay between the germline ends. The CDR3 length is 12 residues. Germline V gives CDR1 SQVTM, CDR2 ANQGSEA. As DNA, the CDR3 is TGCAGCGTTGACGCGGGGTTGGGTGGCTACACCTTC. Protein product: CSVDAGLGGYTF.